A single sample gave rise to the 9 T cell receptor beta chains below, sequenced in a study of blood T cells in healthy people across ages. A second PCR, run for roughly 7 to 12 cycles, used a sample-barcoded 5' primer plus a J-beta primer mix. TCRdb ran MiXCR on the 5' RACE reads and lists one entry per CDR3 protein. This table holds 950,000 to 1,200,000 distinct CDR3 sequences, roughly two fifths found once. The sample consisted of blood. The receptors shown here come from a man aged 18 to 30 in good health.

The chain's CDR3 is CASQPTGGREQYF. The CDR3 DNA is TGTGCCAGCCAGCCGACAGGCGGTAGGGAGCAGTACTTC. The chain couples TRBV12-3 or TRBV12-4 to TRBJ2-7, with TRBD1 as a possible D gene (6 bases). Trimming removed 8 bases from V and 7 bases from J, with 18 bases in between. CDR3 length equals 13 residues.

Details on this clonotype: This may be a read error: a much more frequent sequence differs by one nucleotide. The chain couples TRBV12-3 or TRBV12-4 to TRBJ2-3; TRBD2 matches 8 bases. The CDR3 spans 14 residues. The CDR3 DNA reads TGTGTCAGCAGTTTGACTAGCGTGACAGATACGCAGTATTTT. Translated: CVSSLTSVTDTQYF.

V and J are TRBV7-2 and TRBJ1-2, with 9 bases aligning to TRBD1. Per the germline V gene, CDR1 is SGHTA and CDR2 is FQGNSA. V lost 3 bases and J lost 5; bases outside the gene matches: 10. The CDR3 has 16 amino acids. CDR3 amino acids: CASSLATGGSSYGYTF. CDR3 sequence (DNA): TGTGCCAGCAGCTTGGCGACAGGGGGGTCCTCTTATGGCTACACCTTC.

This clonotype was seen just once. The chain is built from TRBV28 and TRBJ1-5; 7 nucleotides line up with TRBD1. Germline CDR1 MDHEN, CDR2 SYDVKM. V lost 6 bases, J lost 4 bases, and 9 bases stayed unmatched. The CDR3 contains 15 residues. The CDR3: CASSYRDSPNQPQHF. CDR3 DNA: TGTGCCAGCAGCTACCGGGACAGCCCTAATCAGCCCCAGCATTTT.

The genes are TRBV7-3 and TRBJ1-4; 8 nucleotides align to TRBD1. CDR1 and CDR2 (germline): SGHTA, FQGTGA. The ends lost 4 bases at V and 2 bases at J; junction bases unmatched: 3. The CDR3 length is 15 residues. This CDR3 is CASSSSGGTNEKLFF. The CDR3 DNA reads TGTGCCAGCAGCTCTTCAGGGGGCACTAATGAAAAACTGTTTTTT.

This rearrangement joins TRBV7-9 to TRBJ1-1; D gene ambiguous. Germline CDR1 SEHNR, CDR2 FQNEAQ (reference sequence). The CDR3 length is 15 residues. V was shortened by 3 bases and J by 0 bases, with 11 bases between the two germline ends. This CDR3 reads CASSLPRSMNTEAFF. CDR3 DNA sequence: TGTGCCAGCAGCTTGCCCCGCTCCATGAACACTGAAGCTTTCTTT.

This clonotype has more than one count but fewer than ten. This chain joins TRBV11-2 and TRBJ1-2; 7 bases line up with TRBD1. V shed 5 bases and J 4 bases; nucleotides not matched to a gene: 7. Germline values: CDR1 SGHAT, CDR2 FQNNGV. This CDR3 has 14 amino acids. CDR3 protein: CASSHTGTVYGYTF. The CDR3 DNA follows: TGTGCCAGCAGCCATACCGGGACAGTCTATGGCTACACCTTC.

This chain uses TRBV12-3 or TRBV12-4 with TRBJ2-7, with D unresolved. Deletions cut 2 bases from V and 5 bases from J, with 7 bases between. This CDR3 has 12 amino acids. This chain's CDR3 is CASSLSRDEQYF. The CDR3 DNA reads as TGTGCCAGCAGTTTAAGTCGGGACGAGCAGTACTTC.

Regarding this clonotype: At one end, the junction sequence differs from germline, possibly due to a read error. The rearrangement links TRBV10-3 to TRBJ2-5; possible D gene TRBD2, 7 bases. The V gene's germline CDR1 is ENHRY and CDR2 SYGVKD. The CDR3 loop spans 14 amino acids. CDR3 nucleotides: TGTGCCACCACGGACGGGGGGCGTCAAGCGACCCAGTACTTC. Translation gives CATTDGGRQATQYF.